This T cell receptor beta chain was identified in a study of blood T cell repertoires in COVID-19. At the level of the study: Acute and convalescent COVID-19 specimens originated in the United States, Italy and Spain. T cells, B-cell-depleted T cells, or PBMCs supplied cDNA or gDNA.

Sequenced by immunoSEQ multiplex PCR; TCRdb stores in-frame clones only, minus some. Of about 130,000 clones in the sample, about 80% are singletons; the top ten hold around 4%. There are 16 residues in the CDR3. The germline CDR1 and CDR2 sequences are SGHTA and FQGTGA. V lost 0 bases to trimming and J lost 7 bases, with 15 bases between them. Sample: peripheral blood. The V and J genes are TRBV7-3 and TRBJ1-4, with D perhaps matching TRBD1 (6 bases). The receptor was isolated from a woman between 50 and 59 years old with acute or convalescent COVID-19. CDR3: CASSLTGQGSGEKLFF. CDR3 nucleotide sequence: TGTGCCAGCAGCTTAACTGGCCAGGGGTCCGGTGAAAAACTGTTTTTT. Filled out from reference TRBV7-3 and TRBJ1-4, the complete variable domain reads GAGVSQTPSNKVTEKGKYVELRCDPISGHTALYWYRQSLGQGPEFLIYFQGTGAADDSGLPNDRFFAVRPEGSVSTLKIQRTERGDSAVYLCASSLTGQGSGEKLFFGSGTQLSVL.